The present T cell receptor (beta chain) was sequenced within a study of shared clonotypes between healthy human individuals. The CDR3 extends over 14 amino acids. CDR1 and CDR2 from the germline V gene are SGDLS and YYNGEE. V was shortened by 3 bases and J by 0 bases, with 4 bases between the two germline ends. This clone has just one count. Since a much larger clone is just one base distant, this may be a read error. The same CDR3 arises from other DNA sequences in this sample as well. Using immunoSEQ multiplex PCR, the repertoire was profiled, and TCRdb retains in-frame clones only, with some absent. Of about 490,000 clones listed, over 65% are singletons.

Sequences were obtained from PBMCs. This clonotype originated in a middle-aged woman in good health. Some clones in this sample may be carry-over from other donors' samples. V usage is TRBV9 and J usage is TRBJ2-6; D is uncertain. The CDR3 region is CASSGHSGANVLTF. For the CDR3, the DNA is TGTGCCAGCAGCGGCCACTCTGGGGCCAACGTCCTGACTTTC.